The present T cell receptor beta chain was sequenced within a study of T-cell memory formation after mild COVID-19. Study at large: Largely, TCR clusters stayed within a single donor.

Via MiXCR, TCRdb re-called the 5' RACE reads, giving one row per CDR3 protein. This table holds 300,000 to 400,000 distinct CDR3 sequences, about 15% found once. Trimming took 0 bases from V and 1 from J, leaving 6 bases between them. This CDR3 has 14 residues. Germline assignment: CDR1 MNHNY and CDR2 SVGAGI (reference sequence). Material for sequencing was PBMCs or a T cell subset sorted from them (not recorded which). This clonotype was obtained from a man aged 18-30 years who had mild COVID-19 (a few samples of this study predate the infection). Cell type and time point are not known. This rearrangement joins TRBV6-6 to TRBJ2-5; D gene uncertain. The CDR3 DNA is TGTGCCAGCAGTTACTCGAGACCCCAAGAGACCCAGTACTTC. Translated, it gives CASSYSRPQETQYF.